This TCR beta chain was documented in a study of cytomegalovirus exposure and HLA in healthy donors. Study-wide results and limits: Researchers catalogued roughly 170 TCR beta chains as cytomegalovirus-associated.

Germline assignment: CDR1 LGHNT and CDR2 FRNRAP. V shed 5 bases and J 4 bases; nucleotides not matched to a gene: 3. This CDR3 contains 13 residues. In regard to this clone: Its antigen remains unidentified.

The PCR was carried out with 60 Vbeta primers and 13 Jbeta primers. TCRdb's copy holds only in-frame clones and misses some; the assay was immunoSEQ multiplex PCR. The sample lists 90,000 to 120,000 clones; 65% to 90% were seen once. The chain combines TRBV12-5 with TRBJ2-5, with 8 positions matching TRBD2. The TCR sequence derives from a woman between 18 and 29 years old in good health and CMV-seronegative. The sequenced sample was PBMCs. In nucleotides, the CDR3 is TGTGCTAGTGGTCCGGGGGGGGGAGAGACCCAGTACTTC. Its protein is CASGPGGGETQYF.